This T cell receptor (beta chain) is drawn from a study of OX40 agonist ivuxolimab in advanced cancers. Turning to the study itself: Six ivuxolimab dose levels, 0.01 to 10 mg/kg, were given intravenously every 2 weeks. Partial responses occurred in Three dose-escalation patients, one with hepatocellular carcinoma and two with cutaneous melanoma. Overall study findings and caveats: Among the least clonally expanded were partial responders at 0.1-3.0 mg/kg.

On this clone itself: The antigen is undetermined.

Per the germline V gene, CDR1 is SGHAT and CDR2 is FQNNGV. The V and J ends lost 7 bases and 2 bases respectively, with 11 bases between them. The CDR3 is 13 residues long. Sequencing was performed with immunoSEQ multiplex PCR; in TCRdb, only in-frame clones are kept and a portion is missing. The data show nearly 110,000 clones, with approximately 90% seen just once and approximately 0.52% held by the top ten. The rearrangement uses TRBV11-2 and TRBJ2-5, with D possibly matching TRBD2 (6 bases). Sequencing used CD4+ or CD8+ T cells sorted from blood, obtained in a trial of the OX40 agonist ivuxolimab. The source is an adult with an advanced solid tumor such as melanoma, head and neck, liver or kidney cancer. This chain's CDR3 is CASIGTWQETQYF. The CDR3 DNA reads TGTGCCAGCATCGGGACTTGGCAAGAGACCCAGTACTTC. Looking up the rest from reference TRBV11-2 and TRBJ2-5 gives the full variable domain: EAGVAQSPRYKIIEKRQSVAFWCNPISGHATLYWYQQILGQGPKLLIQFQNNGVVDDSQLPKDRFSAERLKGVDSTLKIQPAKLEDSAVYLCASIGTWQETQYFGPGTRLLVL.